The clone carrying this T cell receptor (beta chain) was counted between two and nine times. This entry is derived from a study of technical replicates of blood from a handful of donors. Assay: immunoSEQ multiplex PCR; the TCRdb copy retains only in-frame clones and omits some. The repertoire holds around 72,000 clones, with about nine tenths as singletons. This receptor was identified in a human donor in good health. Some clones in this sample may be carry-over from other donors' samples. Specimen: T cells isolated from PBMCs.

The CDR3 DNA reads as TGTGCCAGCTCACCGTTCGAAGGGGGAAGGCAGCCCCAGCATTTT. This codes for CASSPFEGGRQPQHF. The chain employs TRBV18 and TRBJ1-5, with TRBD1 as a possible D gene (6 bases). There are 15 residues in the CDR3. Trimming took 3 bases from V and 7 from J, leaving 16 bases between them. Germline CDR1 KGHSH, CDR2 LQKENI.